This is a list of T cell receptor beta chains from one sample in a study of blood T cells in healthy people across ages. TCRdb processed the 5' RACE reads anew with MiXCR; each CDR3 protein has one entry. The table records some 900,000 distinct CDR3 sequences, around 48% of them present only once. The sequenced sample consisted of blood. All receptors come from a man aged 30 to 45 in good health. The CDR3 runs from the conserved cysteine through the conserved F or W. A D gene is named only where the DNA matches it firmly. Rows give clone size only sometimes, using once, few, many, or a class for an expanded clone.

CDR3: CASSPGISNEKLFF
DNA: TGTGCCAGCAGCCCAGGGATAAGTAATGAAAAACTGTTTTTT
J: TRBJ1-4
V: TRBV12-3/TRBV12-4
size: once
D: -

CDR3: CASSLMPGATYEQYF
DNA: TGTGCCAGCAGCTTGATGCCCGGGGCCACCTACGAGCAGTACTTC
J: TRBJ2-7
V: TRBV7-2
size: -
D: -

CDR3: CSARRKGGGEKLFF
DNA: TGCAGTGCTAGAAGGAAGGGGGGCGGTGAAAAACTGTTTTTT
J: TRBJ1-4
V: TRBV20-1
size: once
D: -

CDR3: CGASRDSVNTEAFF
DNA: TGCGGTGCTTCTAGGGACAGCGTGAACACTGAAGCTTTCTTT
J: TRBJ1-1
V: TRBV20-1
size: -
D: TRBD1

CDR3: CASSPARTGSYEQYF
DNA: TGCGCCAGCAGTCCAGCTAGGACAGGGTCATACGAGCAGTACTTC
J: TRBJ2-7
V: TRBV5-1
size: -
D: TRBD1

CDR3: CASSSNFGQGRAQGNQPQHF
DNA: TGTGCCAGCAGCTCTAATTTCGGACAGGGGAGGGCTCAGGGCAATCAGCCCCAGCATTTT
J: TRBJ1-5
V: TRBV5-6
size: -
D: TRBD1

CDR3: CASRESSYNEQFF
DNA: TGTGCCAGCAGGGAGAGCTCCTACAATGAGCAGTTCTTC
J: TRBJ2-1
V: TRBV12-3/TRBV12-4
size: few
D: -

CDR3: CASSFRTGLNQPQHF
DNA: TGTGCCAGCAGCTTCAGGACAGGGCTAAATCAGCCCCAGCATTTT
J: TRBJ1-5
V: TRBV5-6
size: -
D: TRBD1

CDR3: CASSRGLAGYPYNEQFF
DNA: TGCGCCAGCAGCCGAGGACTAGCGGGGTACCCCTACAATGAGCAGTTCTTC
J: TRBJ2-1
V: TRBV5-1
size: -
D: TRBD2

CDR3: CASSEDGTGSYEQYF
DNA: TGTGCCAGCAGTGAAGACGGGACAGGGTCCTACGAGCAGTACTTC
J: TRBJ2-7
V: TRBV6-1
size: -
D: TRBD1